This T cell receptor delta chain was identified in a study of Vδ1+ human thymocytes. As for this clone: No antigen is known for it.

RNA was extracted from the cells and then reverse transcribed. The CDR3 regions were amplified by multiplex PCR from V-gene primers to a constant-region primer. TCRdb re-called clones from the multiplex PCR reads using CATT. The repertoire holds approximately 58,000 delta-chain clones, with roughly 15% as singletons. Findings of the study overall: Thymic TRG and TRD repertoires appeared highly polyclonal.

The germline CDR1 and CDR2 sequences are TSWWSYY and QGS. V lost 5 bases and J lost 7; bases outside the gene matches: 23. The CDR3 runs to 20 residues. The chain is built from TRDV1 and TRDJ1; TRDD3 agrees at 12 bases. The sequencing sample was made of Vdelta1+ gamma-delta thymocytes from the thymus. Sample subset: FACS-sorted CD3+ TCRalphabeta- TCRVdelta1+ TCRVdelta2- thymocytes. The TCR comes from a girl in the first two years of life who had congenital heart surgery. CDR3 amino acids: CALGFPKLGDTSVASSKLIF. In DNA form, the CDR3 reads TGTGCTCTTGGGTTTCCTAAACTGGGGGATACTTCTGTTGCGTCTAGTAAACTCATCTTT.